This passage covers 25 T cell receptor beta chains from one sample sequenced in a study of blood T cell repertoires in COVID-19. Libraries were prepared by immunoSEQ multiplex PCR; TCRdb keeps only in-frame clonotypes and omits some of them. Among around 220,000 clones listed, around 84% were seen once. The sample comprised peripheral blood. The receptors shown here come from a man aged 25-45 years with active or convalescent COVID-19.

This clone was counted a single time. The rearrangement uses TRBV4-1 and TRBJ1-5; 10 bases are shared with TRBD1. Germline values: CDR1 MGHRA, CDR2 YSYEKL. With 1 base clipped from V and 5 bases from J, the junction kept 11 bases outside the gene matches. This CDR3 is built from 18 residues. CDR3 DNA sequence: TGCGCCAGCAGCCAAGGGACAGGGGGTTCAGTCATGTATCAGCCCCAGCATTTT. It is translated as CASSQGTGGSVMYQPQHF.

The chain couples TRBV7-2 to TRBJ1-5; D remains unclear. CDR1 and CDR2 (germline): SGHTA, FQGNSA. CDR3 length: 15 amino acids. V was clipped by 5 bases and J by 5 bases, with 16 bases between them. The CDR3 nucleotides are TGTGCCAGCAGCCTTCGGGGTGTCGGAGATCAGCCCCAGCATTTT. It codes for CASSLRGVGDQPQHF.

This clone was observed a few times. The chain joins TRBV6-2 or TRBV6-3 to TRBJ2-7; possible D gene TRBD1, 6 bases. V dropped 2 bases and J dropped 2 bases, with 25 bases sitting between them. Germline assignment: CDR1 MNHEY and CDR2 SVGEGT. This CDR3 is 19 amino acids long. CDR3 loop: CASSYNRVRSKGDTYEQYF. The CDR3, as DNA: TGTGCCAGCAGTTACAATCGGGTACGCAGTAAGGGGGATACCTACGAGCAGTACTTC.

V usage is TRBV6-1 and J usage is TRBJ2-3, with a tentative D call TRBD1 (6 bases). Germline CDR1 MNHNS, CDR2 SASEGT. V was trimmed by 5 bases and J by 0 bases, leaving 12 bases between them. The CDR3 length is 15 residues. CDR3 nucleotide sequence: TGTGCCAGCAGTTCTCAGGGACAAAGCACAGATACGCAGTATTTT. Its protein product is CASSSQGQSTDTQYF.

J is TRBJ1-4 and V is TRBV28, with 7 bases identical to TRBD1. Germline CDR1 reads MDHEN; CDR2 reads SYDVKM. This CDR3 has 12 amino acids. V was clipped by 2 bases and J by 13 bases; unmatched bases: 4. CDR3 region: CASSLTRTGLFF. The CDR3 region has the DNA TGTGCCAGCAGTTTAACCCGGACAGGACTGTTTTTT.

V gene TRBV10-3 combines with J gene TRBJ2-6, with D maybe TRBD2 (5 bases). V was clipped by 4 bases and J by 3 bases, with 7 bases between them. The CDR3 covers 14 residues. Germline V lookup: CDR1 ENHRY, CDR2 SYGVKD. The CDR3 DNA reads TGTGCCATCAGTGCGGGAAATGGGGCCAACGTCCTGACTTTC. This codes for CAISAGNGANVLTF.

The chain has TRBV3-1 (or the pseudogene TRBV3-2) and TRBJ1-4, with D maybe TRBD1 (6 bases). The CDR3 has 15 amino acids. CDR1 and CDR2 (germline): LGHDT, YNNKEL (reference sequence). Trimming removed 3 bases at V and 7 bases at J, with 15 bases between. The CDR3 bases are TGTGCCAGCAGCCAGAACAGGGCGCCGGGTGAAAAACTGTTTTTT. Protein: CASSQNRAPGEKLFF.

This chain joins TRBV7-2 and TRBJ1-4; TRBD1 matches at 9 bases. The CDR3 contains 15 residues. Germline assignment: CDR1 SGHTA and CDR2 FQGNSA. With V trimmed by 1 base and J by 8 bases, 5 bases remained unmatched. DNA of the CDR3: TGTGCCAGCAGCTTAGTAGGACAGGGGAGGGAAAAACTGTTTTTT. It codes for CASSLVGQGREKLFF.

This clone has just one count. The chain couples TRBV24-1 to TRBJ1-3; D is perhaps TRBD1 (6 bases). CDR1 is KGHDR, CDR2 SFDVKD, per germline. Trimming removed 4 bases at V and 4 bases at J, with 10 bases between. This CDR3 has 14 amino acids. The CDR3 spells CATSDSTGGNTIYF. Here the CDR3 DNA reads TGTGCCACCAGTGACTCCACAGGGGGAAACACCATATATTTT.

The chain is built from TRBV27 and TRBJ1-5; D is unclear. Germline V gene sequence: CDR1 MNHEY, CDR2 SMNVEV (reference sequence). This CDR3 is 18 amino acids long. V gave up 4 bases and J gave up 4 bases, with 23 bases separating them. As DNA, the CDR3 is TGTGCCAGCAGTTCCCAAACCTCCACGACAAGCCTGAATCAGCCCCAGCATTTT. Translated, it gives CASSSQTSTTSLNQPQHF.

The rearrangement uses TRBV7-2 and TRBJ2-1, with D possibly TRBD2 on 5 matching bases. Germline-derived CDR1 and CDR2 are SGHTA and FQGNSA. V lost 4 bases to trimming and J lost 10 bases, with 8 bases between them. The CDR3 is 11 residues long. The CDR3 protein is CASSSPGEQFF. The DNA for the CDR3 is TGTGCCAGCAGCTCCCCGGGGGAGCAGTTCTTC. The whole variable domain, filled in from reference TRBV7-2 and TRBJ2-1, reads GAGVSQSPSNKVTEKGKDVELRCDPISGHTALYWYRQSLGQGLEFLIYFQGNSAPDKSGLPSDRFSAERTGGSVSTLTIQRTQQEDSAVYLCASSSPGEQFFGPGTRLTVL.

The chain couples TRBV6-5 to TRBJ2-5; the match to TRBD1 covers 10 bases. V was clipped by 11 bases and J by 4 bases; unmatched bases: 1. CDR3 length: 11 amino acids. Germline assignment: CDR1 MNHEY and CDR2 SVGAGI. The CDR3 loop is CAGQGGETQYF. In nucleotides, the CDR3 is TGTGCCGGACAGGGGGGAGAGACCCAGTACTTC.

This clone was seen only a few times. The gene calls are TRBV27 and TRBJ2-1; 8 bases map to TRBD1. Germline CDR1 MNHEY, CDR2 SMNVEV (reference sequence). V shed 4 bases, J shed 6 bases, and the junction held 20 bases outside the gene matches. This CDR3 is built from 19 residues. The CDR3, as DNA: TGTGCCAGCAGTTCCTCCCGGGACAGGCTCCGCGGAGGGGGCAATGAGCAGTTCTTC. The encoded protein is CASSSSRDRLRGGGNEQFF.

V usage is TRBV28 and J usage is TRBJ2-1; 10 nucleotides agree with TRBD2. Germline CDR1 and CDR2: MDHEN and SYDVKM. With 4 bases clipped from V and 9 bases from J, the junction kept 6 bases outside the gene matches. The CDR3 is 14 amino acids. Here the CDR3 reads CASSSSGRASEQFF. The CDR3, as DNA: TGTGCCAGCAGTTCCAGCGGGAGGGCCAGTGAGCAGTTCTTC.

V and J are TRBV13 and TRBJ2-7; perhaps TRBD1 as D (7 bases). Trimming pared 4 bases from V and 3 bases from J, leaving 16 bases between. Germline V CDR1 and CDR2: PRHDT, FYEKMQ (reference sequence). This CDR3 region has 15 residues. CDR3 in DNA: TGTGCCAGCAGCTCGGACTCAGGGGGGAACTACGAGCAGTACTTC. It encodes CASSSDSGGNYEQYF. Full variable domain (rest looked up from reference TRBV13 and TRBJ2-7): AAGVIQSPRHLIKEKRETATLKCYPIPRHDTVYWYQQGPGQDPQFLISFYEKMQSDKGSIPDRFSAQQFSDYHSELNMSSLELGDSALYFCASSSDSGGNYEQYFGPGTRLTVT.

J is TRBJ1-6 and V is TRBV7-2; D is possibly TRBD1 (6 bases). The CDR3 loop spans 16 amino acids. The V and J ends lost 6 bases and 0 bases respectively, with 12 bases between them. Germline assignment: CDR1 SGHTA and CDR2 FQGNSA. CDR3 loop: CASRPGAGSYNSPLHF. CDR3 DNA sequence: TGTGCCAGCAGACCAGGGGCGGGCTCCTATAATTCACCCCTCCACTTT.

The chain employs TRBV6-6 and TRBJ1-6; D is ambiguous. V dropped 4 bases and J dropped 8 bases, with 12 bases sitting between them. The CDR3 runs to 14 residues. The germline CDR1 and CDR2 sequences are MNHNY and SVGAGI (reference sequence). The DNA for the CDR3 is TGTGCCAGCAGTTTTTTCGAGAGGGATTCACCCCTCCACTTT. Translating it yields CASSFFERDSPLHF.

This clone was recorded only once. The chain is built from TRBV27 and TRBJ2-3; D might be TRBD1 (6 bases). The germline CDR1 and CDR2 sequences are MNHEY and SMNVEV (reference sequence). V lost 6 bases to trimming and J lost 1 base, with 20 bases between them. The CDR3 is 17 residues long. In nucleotides, the CDR3 is TGTGCCAGCAGCCTCAACAACAGGGATGTGGGCACAGATACGCAGTATTTT. Amino acids: CASSLNNRDVGTDTQYF.

The chain is built from TRBV18 and TRBJ1-1, with D possibly being TRBD1 (6 bases). The CDR3 covers 13 residues. Per germline, CDR1 KGHSH and CDR2 LQKENI. The V end was cut by 6 bases, the J end by 5 bases, with 13 bases between. Here the CDR3 DNA reads TGTGCCAGCTCGCCCGACAGGAAGACTGAAGCTTTCTTT. It codes for CASSPDRKTEAFF.

This chain links TRBV27 with TRBJ2-7; 11 bases agree with TRBD2. Trimming cost V 5 bases and J 0 bases; bases outside gene matches: 3. Germline lookup yields CDR1 MNHEY and CDR2 SMNVEV (reference sequence). The CDR3 has 15 amino acids. CDR3 coding DNA: TGTGCCAGCAGTCCTAGCGGGGGGAGCTCCTACGAGCAGTACTTC. This codes for CASSPSGGSSYEQYF.

V usage is TRBV11-2 and J usage is TRBJ2-7; the D gene is possibly TRBD1 (7 bases). Germline CDR1 SGHAT, CDR2 FQNNGV. Trimming stripped 3 bases from V and 1 base from J, with 13 bases between. CDR3 length equals 15 residues. The CDR3 loop is CASSFGAGGSYEQYF. The DNA of the CDR3 is TGTGCCAGCAGCTTCGGGGCAGGGGGGTCCTACGAGCAGTACTTC.

The chain employs TRBV25-1 and TRBJ2-1, with a tentative D call TRBD2 (6 bases). Germline V gene sequence: CDR1 MGHDK, CDR2 SYGVNS. V lost 7 bases to trimming and J lost 4 bases, with 11 bases between them. The CDR3 covers 13 residues. This CDR3 reads CASNPAGYNEQFF. CDR3 bases: TGTGCCAGCAACCCGGCGGGGTACAATGAGCAGTTCTTC.

The chain has TRBV5-4 and TRBJ2-3, with a weak D call TRBD2 (5 bases). This CDR3 region has 15 residues. The germline gives CDR1 SGHNT, CDR2 YYREEE (reference sequence). V shed 0 bases and J shed 0 bases, with 8 bases lying between them. The CDR3 loop reads CASSLGSGSTDTQYF. In DNA form, the CDR3 reads TGTGCCAGCAGCTTGGGGTCGGGAAGCACAGATACGCAGTATTTT.

The CDR3 here is CATSDLGTGSTGELFF. In DNA form, the CDR3 reads TGTGCCACCAGTGATTTGGGGACAGGGAGCACCGGGGAGCTGTTTTTT. The chain has TRBV24-1 and TRBJ2-2; 9 bases line up with TRBD1. With 0 bases clipped from V and 4 bases from J, the junction kept 2 bases outside the gene matches. The length of the CDR3 is 16 residues. Germline V lookup: CDR1 KGHDR, CDR2 SFDVKD.

The CDR3 is CASSYSWARVNTEAFF. The DNA for the CDR3 is TGTGCCAGCAGTTACTCGTGGGCCAGAGTGAACACTGAAGCTTTCTTT. The chain uses TRBV6-5 and TRBJ1-1; unclear D gene. Trimming left V 0 bases short and J 0 bases short, with 11 bases between. The CDR3 covers 16 residues. In germline, CDR1 is MNHEY, CDR2 SVGAGI.